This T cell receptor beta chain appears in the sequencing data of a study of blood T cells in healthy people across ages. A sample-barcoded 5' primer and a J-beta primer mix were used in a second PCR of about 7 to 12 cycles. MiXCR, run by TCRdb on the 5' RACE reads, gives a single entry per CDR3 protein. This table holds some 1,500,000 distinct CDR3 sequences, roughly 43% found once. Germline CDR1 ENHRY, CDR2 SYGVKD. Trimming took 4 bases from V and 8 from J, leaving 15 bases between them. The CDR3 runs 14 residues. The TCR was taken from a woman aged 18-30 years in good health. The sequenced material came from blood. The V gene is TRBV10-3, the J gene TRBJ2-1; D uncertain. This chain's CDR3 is CAISVGSSGDEQFF. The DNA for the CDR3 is TGTGCCATCAGTGTGGGCAGCTCTGGGGATGAGCAGTTCTTC.